This record covers a single T cell receptor (beta chain). The data stem from a study of Graves' ophthalmopathy and Graves' hyperthyroidism. From germline, CDR1 is MNHEY and CDR2 SVGAGI. The J segment lost 6 bases and the V segment lost 6 bases, leaving 10 bases of the junction unmatched. The CDR3 extends over 14 amino acids. RNA transcripts were the source from which TCR beta CDR3 regions were amplified. The library came from an HTBI-primed first-round RT-PCR and a second-round multiplex PCR. Using its own MiXCR run on the multiplex PCR reads, TCRdb lists one record per CDR3 protein. The sample lists a few hundred thousand distinct CDR3 sequences; about a sixth were seen once.

The TCR was taken from an adult man with Graves' ophthalmopathy. Sequencing was done on a sample of peripheral blood. This rearrangement joins TRBV6-5 to TRBJ1-2; 7 bases match TRBD1. This CDR3 is CASSYHTGDNGYTF. Here the CDR3 DNA reads TGTGCCAGCAGCTACCACACAGGGGATAATGGCTACACCTTC.